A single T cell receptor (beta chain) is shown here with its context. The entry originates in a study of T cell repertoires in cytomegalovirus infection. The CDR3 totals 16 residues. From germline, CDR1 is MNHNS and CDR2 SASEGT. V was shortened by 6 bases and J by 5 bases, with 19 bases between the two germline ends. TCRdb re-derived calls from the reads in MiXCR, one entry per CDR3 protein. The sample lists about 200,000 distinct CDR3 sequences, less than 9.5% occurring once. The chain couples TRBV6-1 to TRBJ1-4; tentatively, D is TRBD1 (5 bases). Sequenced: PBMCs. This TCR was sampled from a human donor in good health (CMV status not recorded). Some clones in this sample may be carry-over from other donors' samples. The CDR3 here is CASSPTRQTRNEKLFF. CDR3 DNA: TGTGCCAGCAGCCCCACCCGACAGACCAGAAATGAAAAACTGTTTTTT.